This paragraph reports one T cell receptor (beta chain). Its binding antigen is unknown. Per-nucleotide qualities are absent, and no much larger clonotype sits a single base away. These data are taken from a study of regulatory T cells in long-lasting Graves disease listed by TCRdb under 2021. Context from the whole study: Persistent Graves' disease was defined as persistently positive TSH receptor autoantibodies together with antithyroid drug treatment for over 5 years. The study took place in China and was registered as a clinical trial. On average, persistent Graves' disease patients in the clinical cohort had been on antithyroid drugs for about 10.3 years. Persistent Graves' disease patients were compared with newly diagnosed Graves' disease patients by peripheral blood TCR sequencing and RNA sequencing. TCR sequencing covered some 13 persistent and about 20 newly diagnosed Graves' disease patients, some 35 samples in total.

Library preparation employed multiplex PCR. The instrument was an Illumina HiSeq 4000. TCR beta libraries were built with iRepertoire HTBI primers and Arm-PCR amplification of CDR3 regions. Before sequencing, the PCR products went through gel purification. In the source study's methods: A total of some 65 TRBV and more than twelve TRBJ segments were identified across samples and were used for gene usage analysis of CDR3 amino acid clonotypes. COPE and FqMerger were used to merge filtered high-quality paired reads into contigs. BLAST was used to align contigs to IMGT TRBV, TRBD and TRBJ reference genes, with CDR3 defined following IMGT. Clonotypes above 0.1% frequency were classified as highly expanded clones. Shannon entropy was used to measure repertoire diversity, and the Gini coefficient was used to measure V-J evenness. Public clonotypes were defined as clonotypes shared by more than one individual. TCRdb trimmed public reads at Q25 via fastp, called clones via MiXCR and kept in-frame beta chains. Duplicate CDR3 protein sequences are folded into a single record with the most common DNA and genes. The V and J calls and clone size are TCRdb's, not the authors'. Across this sample there are about 400,000 distinct CDR3 sequences, with 20% seen only once. Around 21% of the sample belongs to the ten largest clones.

Broader findings and caveats from the paper: Sequencing and analysis were limited to the TCR beta chain. TRBV28, TRBJ1-2 and TRBJ2-5 were preferentially used in persistent disease, while TRBV20-1 and TRBJ2-1 were favored in newly diagnosed disease. Patients with persistent disease shared more public clonotypes (about 2,700) than newly diagnosed patients did (more than 900). The study examined only peripheral blood because the primary lesion, thyroid tissue, could not be accessed. Compared with newly diagnosed patients, persistent Graves' disease patients had lower TCR Shannon entropy and fewer highly expanded clones, which suggests clonal expansion. The authors acknowledged the small sample size as a limitation that may reduce accuracy.

The CDR3 starts with the cysteine, ends with the phenylalanine, and has 13 residues. Only CDR3 DNA is held: 39 bases, read in frame from base 1. Looking up the germline V gene yields CDR1 MNHNS and CDR2 SASEGT. What this sample's time point label stands for: persistent/refractory GD, antithyroid drugs over 5 years with positive TRAb. For both TCR sequencing and RNA sequencing, RNA was extracted from PBMCs in TRIzol. Graves' disease was diagnosed according to American Thyroid Association guidelines. The patients came from an endocrinology department in Xi'an, China. From each patient, 7.5 to 9.5 milliliters of peripheral blood was collected into an EDTA anticoagulant tube. PBMCs were isolated by Ficoll Paque Plus density gradient separation without further T cell sorting. An Agilent 2100 Bioanalyzer and agarose gel were used to check RNA quality, while a NanoDrop 2000 measured RNA concentration.

The sequence links TRBV6-1 to TRBJ2-3; there is no confident call for the D gene. Sequenced here: peripheral blood mononuclear cells (PBMCs), sampled when the disease was refractory, from a patient treated with antithyroid drugs. This sequence originates from a female donor with Graves disease. The CDR3 sequence is CAVGWVGTDTQYF. The nucleotide sequence reads as follows: TGTGCTGTGGGGTGGGTGGGCACAGATACGCAGTATTTT.